This T cell receptor (beta chain) was observed in a study of spatial heterogeneity in lung cancer. General observations from the study: For tumor T cells, estimated coverage reached only approximately 7.7% (alpha) and around 13% (beta). Intratumoral expanded alpha and beta TCR counts were found to track tumor mutation counts.

TCRdb passed the 5' RACE reads through MiXCR, listing each CDR3 protein once. The data hold some 9,400 distinct CDR3 sequences, with about 2.7% observed a single time. Stated time point: sample taken at primary tumor resection. The input material, whole RNA from tumor, nontumor lung or frozen PBMC, was sequenced unsorted. The CDR3 is 15 amino acids. V was cut by 1 base and J by 5 bases, with 13 bases left in between. Germline V gene sequence: CDR1 SGHRS, CDR2 YFSETQ. On this clonotype itself: Antigen unknown.

The source of this sequence is a male donor with early-stage non-small cell lung cancer. This chain uses TRBV5-1 with TRBJ2-1, with D unresolved. The starting material was lung tumor tissue, obtained at surgery. CDR3 region: CASSLNLGPHNEQFF. The CDR3 region has the DNA TGCGCCAGCAGCTTGAATCTAGGGCCCCACAATGAGCAGTTCTTC. The variable domain in full, with the rest retrieved from reference TRBV5-1 and TRBJ2-1, is KAGVTQTPRYLIKTRGQQVTLSCSPISGHRSVSWYQQTPGQGLQFLFEYFSETQRNKGNFPGRFSGRQFSNSRSEMNVSTLELGDSALYLCASSLNLGPHNEQFFGPGTRLTVL.